Below, one T cell receptor beta chain is given with its context. This specimen comes from a study of human thymus T cells. This CDR3 region has 12 residues. The V gene's germline CDR1 is SGHNT and CDR2 YYREEE (reference sequence). The V end lost 4 bases, the J end lost 6 bases, and 8 bases lay between the germline ends. The thymus was resected at corrective cardiac surgery. Clones were sequenced by immunoSEQ multiplex PCR, and TCRdb holds only the in-frame ones, with some missing. Among 55,000 to 85,000 clones listed, roughly 94% were seen once. The sequencing sample was made of thymus tissue. V gene TRBV5-4 combines with J gene TRBJ2-1; the D gene is possibly TRBD2 (5 bases). This receptor was taken from a girl under three years old with a congenital heart defect but otherwise immunologically healthy. This CDR3 is CASSNSVNEQFF. For the CDR3, the DNA is TGTGCCAGCAGCAATAGCGTCAATGAGCAGTTCTTC.